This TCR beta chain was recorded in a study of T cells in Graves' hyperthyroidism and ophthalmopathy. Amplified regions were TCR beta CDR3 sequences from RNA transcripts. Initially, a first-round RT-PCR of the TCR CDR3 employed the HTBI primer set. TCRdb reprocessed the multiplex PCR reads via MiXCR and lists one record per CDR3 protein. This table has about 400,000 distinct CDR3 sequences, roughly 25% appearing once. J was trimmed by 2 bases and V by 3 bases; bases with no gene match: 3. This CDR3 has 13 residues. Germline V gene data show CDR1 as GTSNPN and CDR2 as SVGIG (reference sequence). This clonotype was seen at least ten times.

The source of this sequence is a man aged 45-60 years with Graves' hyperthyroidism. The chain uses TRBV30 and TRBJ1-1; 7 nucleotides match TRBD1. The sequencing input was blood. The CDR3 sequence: CAWRTGQNTEAFF. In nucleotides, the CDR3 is TGTGCCTGGAGGACAGGGCAAAACACTGAAGCTTTCTTT.